These 15 T cell receptor beta chains came from one sample sequenced in a study of CD8+CD57+ T cells in acquired aplastic anemia. Genomic DNA was employed as the template in profiling TCR beta VDJ and CDR3. TCRdb re-derived calls from the reads in MiXCR, one entry per CDR3 protein. The sample carries roughly 150,000 distinct CDR3 sequences, approximately 51% recorded once. Sequencing involved patients with CD8+CD57+ cell expansion previously shown by flow cytometry. Sequenced: sorted CD4+, CD8+, or CD8+CD57+ T cells (not recorded which) from PBMCs. Every receptor here comes from a human donor with aplastic anemia.

CDR3 in DNA: TGTGCCAGCAGCCAGTGGACAGGGCGGACTGAAGCTTTCTTT. Translating gives CASSQWTGRTEAFF. The chain recombines TRBV7-8 with TRBJ1-1; 8 nucleotides line up with TRBD1. V lost 5 bases to trimming and J lost 5 bases; unmatched junction nucleotides: 7. The CDR3 totals 14 residues. CDR1 is SGHVS, CDR2 FQNEAQ, per germline.

In its sample, this clonotype was seen many times. The chain employs TRBV19 and TRBJ2-2; D might be TRBD2 (6 bases). This CDR3 region has 20 residues. Deletions cut 1 base from V and 6 bases from J, with 27 bases between. The germline V gene has CDR1 LNHDA and CDR2 SQIVND (reference sequence). The CDR3 DNA is TGTGCCAGTAGTATAGTCGCCTGGCTGGAGGGCCCTAACGCGGCCGGGGAGCTGTTTTTT. This translates into CASSIVAWLEGPNAAGELFF.

J is TRBJ2-5 and V is TRBV25-1; the D gene is possibly TRBD2 (6 bases). This CDR3 has 15 amino acids. Per the germline V gene, CDR1 is MGHDK and CDR2 is SYGVNS. The V end lost 6 bases, the J end lost 0 bases, and 14 bases lay between the germline ends. The CDR3 sequence: CASSLLGGDQETQYF. The CDR3 bases are TGTGCCAGCAGCTTACTGGGGGGAGACCAAGAGACCCAGTACTTC.

This sequence joins TRBV10-1 and TRBJ1-1; D not resolved. The CDR3 length is 10 residues. Per the germline V gene, CDR1 is WNHNN and CDR2 is SYGVQD (reference sequence). The CDR3 protein is CAQAGAEAFF. As DNA, the CDR3 is TGCGCGCAGGCGGGCGCTGAAGCTTTCTTT.

The chain joins TRBV7-3 to TRBJ1-5; D may be TRBD1 (5 bases). V lost 5 bases to trimming and J lost 6 bases, with 17 bases between them. Germline CDR1 is SGHTA and CDR2 is FQGTGA. CDR3 size: 15 residues. CDR3: CASSTPQGRFQPQHF. The CDR3 bases are TGTGCCAGCAGCACCCCCCAGGGTAGGTTTCAGCCCCAGCATTTT.

Only a few counts were recorded for this clonotype. It is likely a read error, because the conserved phenylalanine at the end of the CDR3 is missing. This rearrangement joins TRBV6-1 to TRBJ1-2; TRBD1 matches at 8 bases. Germline lookup yields CDR1 MNHNS and CDR2 SASEGT. V gave up 6 bases and J gave up 6 bases; unmatched junction bases: 9. CDR3 size: 14 residues. CDR3 loop: CASRSGQGRDGYTL. CDR3 DNA: TGTGCCAGCAGATCCGGACAGGGAAGGGATGGCTACACCCTC.

The V gene is TRBV19, the J gene TRBJ1-6; 8 bases agree with TRBD1. The CDR3 consists of 14 residues. CDR1 and CDR2 (germline): LNHDA, SQIVND (reference sequence). J lost 5 bases, V lost 6 bases, and 3 bases had no gene match. The CDR3 region is CASSSTGDNSPLHF. CDR3 sequence (DNA): TGTGCCAGTAGCTCGACAGGGGATAATTCACCCCTCCACTTT.

The chain links TRBV20-1 to TRBJ1-1; the match to TRBD1 covers 7 bases. The CDR3 covers 14 residues. The V gene's germline CDR1 is DFQATT and CDR2 SNEGSKA (reference sequence). The V gene end was trimmed by 3 bases and the J gene end by 1 base; junction bases not matched to a gene: 5. CDR3 in amino acids: CSARAGQPNTEAFF. In DNA, the CDR3 is TGCAGTGCTAGGGCGGGACAGCCGAACACTGAAGCTTTCTTT.

This clonotype was recorded a few times. The gene calls are TRBV20-1 and TRBJ2-7; TRBD2 is a possible D gene (6 bases). This CDR3 has 14 residues. With 4 bases removed from V and 2 bases from J, the gap between germline ends came to 15 bases. CDR1 DFQATT and CDR2 SNEGSKA come from the germline V gene (reference sequence). This CDR3 reads CSATRGSGTYEQYF. CDR3 sequence (DNA): TGCAGTGCTACCCGGGGTAGCGGTACCTACGAGCAGTACTTC.

The chain uses TRBV20-1 and TRBJ2-7, with 9 nucleotides matching TRBD2. The CDR3 has 14 residues. The germline CDR1 and CDR2 sequences are DFQATT and SNEGSKA (reference sequence). Trimming took 6 bases from V and 7 from J; bases not matched to a gene: 13. CDR3 nucleotide sequence: TGCAGTGCAACAGCGGGGACGCGGGAGGGGGAGCAGTACTTC. This sequence encodes CSATAGTREGEQYF.

In its sample, this clonotype was seen a few times. A read error may produce the germline difference seen at one junction end. The chain recombines TRBV24-1 with TRBJ1-2, with D perhaps TRBD1 (6 bases). Germline loops: CDR1 KGHDR, CDR2 SFDVKD. This CDR3 is built from 14 residues. For the CDR3, the DNA is TGCGCCAGCAGTGAGGGGGTCCTTAACTATGGCTACACCTTC. It translates to CASSEGVLNYGYTF.

There are many counts of this clonotype. The chain is built from TRBV5-8 and TRBJ2-7; D call uncertain. The germline gives CDR1 SGHTS, CDR2 YDEGEE. The ends were cut back, 1 base at V and 7 bases at J, with 15 bases in the middle. This CDR3 has 14 amino acids. The CDR3 DNA sequence: TGTGCCAGCAGCTTGTATGACCTTCCGTTAGAGCAGTACGTC. Its protein product is CASSLYDLPLEQYV.

J is TRBJ2-5 and V is TRBV12-3 or TRBV12-4; possible D gene TRBD1, 6 bases. This CDR3 spans 15 amino acids. V lost 6 bases and J 2 bases, leaving 16 bases between the germline ends. CDR3 nucleotides: TGTGCCAGCAGCGTAAGAGGACAGAGTCAAGAGACCCAGTACTTC. Translated, it gives CASSVRGQSQETQYF.

In regard to this clonotype: This may arise from a read error, as a much more abundant clone is one base away. This chain joins TRBV6-1 and TRBJ2-7; 7 bases fit TRBD1. CDR1 MNHNS and CDR2 SASEGT come from the germline V gene. This CDR3 is built from 14 residues. As DNA, the CDR3 is TGTGCCAGCAGTACCCGGGACAGATCTTACGAGCGGTACGTC. As protein: CASSTRDRSYERYV.

The gene calls are TRBV29-1 and TRBJ1-2; D possibly corresponds to TRBD1 (5 bases). This CDR3 is built from 13 residues. CDR1 is SQVTM, CDR2 ANQGSEA, per germline. V gave up 1 base and J gave up 0 bases, with 6 bases separating them. CDR3 in amino acids: CSVEARANYGYTF. CDR3 coding DNA: TGCAGCGTTGAAGCCAGGGCTAACTATGGCTACACCTTC.